The source of this T cell receptor beta chain is a study of blood T cell repertoires in COVID-19. Trimming cost V 1 base and J 1 base, with 5 bases left between them. This CDR3 comprises 13 residues. Germline V gene data show CDR1 as SGHNT and CDR2 as YYREEE (reference sequence). TCRdb keeps only in-frame clones here, not all; method: immunoSEQ multiplex PCR. This sample has 150,000 or so clones, with approximately 88% found just once. The specimen was peripheral blood. The chain has TRBV5-4 and TRBJ1-1; D remains ambiguous. The TCR originated in a woman between 55 and 75 years old with acute or convalescent COVID-19. CDR3 in amino acids: CASSLLANTEAFF. Written as DNA, the CDR3 is TGTGCCAGCAGCTTGCTAGCGAACACTGAAGCTTTCTTT.